This TCR beta chain was retrieved from a study of technical replicates of blood from a handful of donors. The CDR3 sequence is 14 residues long. The germline V and J ends were trimmed by 5 bases and 3 bases, with 13 bases remaining between them. The germline CDR1 and CDR2 sequences are LNHDA and SQIVND (reference sequence). Assay: immunoSEQ multiplex PCR; the TCRdb copy retains only in-frame clones and omits some. Of fewer than 75,000 clones listed, roughly 88% are singletons. This rearrangement joins TRBV19 to TRBJ1-2, with D perhaps matching TRBD1 (5 bases). What was sequenced was PBMCs. The sequence derives from a human donor in good health. Some clones in this sample may be carry-over from other donors' samples. CDR3 DNA: TGTGCCAGTAGTCCGGGGGACTGGTACTATGGCTACACCTTC. This encodes CASSPGDWYYGYTF.